The clone carrying this T cell receptor beta chain was seen more than once but under ten times. This record comes from a study of PD-L1 blockade in urothelial cancer. Study context: In the patient group, about 85% of the roughly 29 were males with bladder-origin urothelial cancer. Once treatment had started, blood was analyzed at 3 weeks (second dose) and again at 6 weeks. Median T cell yield from blood was roughly 140,000.

The method was immunoSEQ multiplex PCR; TCRdb's version includes in-frame clones alone and lacks a portion of them. The sample lists fewer than 30,000 clones; 84% were seen once. The CDR3 extends over 18 amino acids. Germline V gene lookup returns CDR1 MNHNS and CDR2 SASEGT. Trimming stripped 2 bases from V and 7 bases from J, with 23 bases between. This sample's time point: peripheral blood 6 weeks after treatment start. The study enrolled patients with locally advanced or metastatic urothelial carcinoma. The chain is built from TRBV6-1 and TRBJ1-4, with D perhaps matching TRBD1 (5 bases). The receptor comes from an older man with urothelial cancer. Sequencing was performed on PBMCs, taken around atezolizumab (anti-PD-L1) treatment. The CDR3, as DNA: TGTGCCAGCAGTGAAAGGAGGGGTAGGGTGGGGGTGGCTGAAAAACTGTTTTTT. Protein: CASSERRGRVGVAEKLFF.